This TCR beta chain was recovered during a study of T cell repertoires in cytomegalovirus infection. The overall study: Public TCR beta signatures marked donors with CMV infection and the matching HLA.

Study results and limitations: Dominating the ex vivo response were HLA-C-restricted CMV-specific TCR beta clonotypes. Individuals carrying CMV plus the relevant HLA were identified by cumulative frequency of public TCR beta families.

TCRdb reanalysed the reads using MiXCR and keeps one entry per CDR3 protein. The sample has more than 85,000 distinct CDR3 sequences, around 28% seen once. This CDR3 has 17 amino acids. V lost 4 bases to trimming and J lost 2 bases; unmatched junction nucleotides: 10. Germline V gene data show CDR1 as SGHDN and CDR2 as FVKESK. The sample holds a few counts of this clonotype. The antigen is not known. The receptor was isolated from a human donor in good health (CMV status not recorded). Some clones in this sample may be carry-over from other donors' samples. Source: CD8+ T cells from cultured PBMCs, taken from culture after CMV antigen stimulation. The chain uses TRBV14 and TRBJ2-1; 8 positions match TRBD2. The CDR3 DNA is TGTGCCAGCAGCCCGTGGGCTAGCGGGCCTACCTACAATGAGCAGTTCTTC. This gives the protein CASSPWASGPTYNEQFF. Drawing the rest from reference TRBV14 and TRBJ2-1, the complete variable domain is EAGVTQFPSHSVIEKGQTVTLRCDPISGHDNLYWYRRVMGKEIKFLLHFVKESKQDESGMPNNRFLAERTGGTYSTLKVQPAELEDSGVYFCASSPWASGPTYNEQFFGPGTRLTVL.